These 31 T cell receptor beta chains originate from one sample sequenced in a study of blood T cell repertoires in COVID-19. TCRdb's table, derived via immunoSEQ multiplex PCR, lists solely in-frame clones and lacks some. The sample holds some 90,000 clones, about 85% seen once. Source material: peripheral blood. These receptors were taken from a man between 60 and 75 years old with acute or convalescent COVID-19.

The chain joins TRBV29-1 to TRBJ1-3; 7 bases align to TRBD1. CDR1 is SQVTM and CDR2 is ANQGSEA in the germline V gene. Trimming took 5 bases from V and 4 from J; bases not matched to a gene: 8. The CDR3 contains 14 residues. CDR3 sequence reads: CSVKGDRRGNTIYF. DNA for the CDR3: TGCAGCGTTAAAGGGGACAGACGAGGAAACACCATATATTTT.

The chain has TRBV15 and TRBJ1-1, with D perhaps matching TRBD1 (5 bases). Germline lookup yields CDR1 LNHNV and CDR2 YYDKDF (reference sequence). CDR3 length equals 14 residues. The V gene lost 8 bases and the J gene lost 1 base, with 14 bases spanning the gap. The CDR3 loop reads CATGKGRENTEAFF. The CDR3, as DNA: TGTGCCACCGGTAAAGGCAGGGAGAACACTGAAGCTTTCTTT. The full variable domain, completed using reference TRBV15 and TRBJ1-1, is DAMVIQNPRYQVTQFGKPVTLSCSQTLNHNVMYWYQQKSSQAPKLLFHYYDKDFNNEADTPDNFQSRRPNTSFCFLDIRSPGLGDTAMYLCATGKGRENTEAFFGQGTRLTVV.

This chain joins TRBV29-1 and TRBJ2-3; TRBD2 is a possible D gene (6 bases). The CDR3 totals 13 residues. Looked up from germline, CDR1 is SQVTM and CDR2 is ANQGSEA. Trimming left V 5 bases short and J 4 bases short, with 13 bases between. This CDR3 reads CSVRVGGADTQYF. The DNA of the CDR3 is TGCAGCGTTCGGGTCGGGGGTGCAGATACGCAGTATTTT.

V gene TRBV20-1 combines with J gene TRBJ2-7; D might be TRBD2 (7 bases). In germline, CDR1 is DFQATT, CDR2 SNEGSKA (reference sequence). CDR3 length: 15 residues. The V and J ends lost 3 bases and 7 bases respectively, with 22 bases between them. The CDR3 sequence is CSASSLGGGTEEQYF. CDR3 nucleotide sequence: TGCAGTGCTAGTTCCCTGGGAGGGGGTACTGAAGAGCAGTACTTC.

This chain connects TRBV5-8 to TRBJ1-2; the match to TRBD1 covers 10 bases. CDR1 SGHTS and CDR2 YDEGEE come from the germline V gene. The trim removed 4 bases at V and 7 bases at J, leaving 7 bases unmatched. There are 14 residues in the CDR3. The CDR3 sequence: CASSPGQGEFGYTF. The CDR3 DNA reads TGTGCCAGCAGCCCCGGACAGGGGGAATTTGGCTACACCTTC.

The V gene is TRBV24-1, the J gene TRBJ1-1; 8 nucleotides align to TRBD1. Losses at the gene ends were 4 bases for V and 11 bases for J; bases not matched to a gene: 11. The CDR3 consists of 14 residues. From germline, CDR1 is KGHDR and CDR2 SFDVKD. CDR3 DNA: TGTGCCACCAGTGACCCTGGACAGGGTACGCGGGCTTTCTTT. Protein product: CATSDPGQGTRAFF.

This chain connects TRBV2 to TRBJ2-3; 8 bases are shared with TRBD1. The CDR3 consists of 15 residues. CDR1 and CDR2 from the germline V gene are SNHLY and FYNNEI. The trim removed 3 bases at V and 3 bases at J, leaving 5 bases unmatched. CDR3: CASSEDRVYTDTQYF. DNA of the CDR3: TGTGCCAGCAGTGAGGACAGGGTTTATACAGATACGCAGTATTTT.

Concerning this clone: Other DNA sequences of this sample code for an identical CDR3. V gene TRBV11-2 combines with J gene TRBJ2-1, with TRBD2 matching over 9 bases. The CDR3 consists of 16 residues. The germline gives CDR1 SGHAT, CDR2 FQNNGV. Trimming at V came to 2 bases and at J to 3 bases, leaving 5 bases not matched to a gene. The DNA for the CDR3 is TGTGCCAGCAGCTTACGCTTAGCGGGAGTCTACAATGAGCAGTTCTTC. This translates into CASSLRLAGVYNEQFF.

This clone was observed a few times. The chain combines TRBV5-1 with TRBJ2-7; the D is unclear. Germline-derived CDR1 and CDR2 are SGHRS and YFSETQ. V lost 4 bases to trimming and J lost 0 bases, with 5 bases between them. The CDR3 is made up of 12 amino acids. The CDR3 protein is CASSPNSYEQYF. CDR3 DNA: TGCGCCAGCAGCCCAAACTCCTACGAGCAGTACTTC.

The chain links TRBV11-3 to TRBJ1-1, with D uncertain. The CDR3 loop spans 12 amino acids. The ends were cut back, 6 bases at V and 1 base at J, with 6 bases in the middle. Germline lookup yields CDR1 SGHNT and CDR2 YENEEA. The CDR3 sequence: CASRGRNTEAFF. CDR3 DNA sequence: TGTGCCAGCAGGGGCCGGAACACTGAAGCTTTCTTT.

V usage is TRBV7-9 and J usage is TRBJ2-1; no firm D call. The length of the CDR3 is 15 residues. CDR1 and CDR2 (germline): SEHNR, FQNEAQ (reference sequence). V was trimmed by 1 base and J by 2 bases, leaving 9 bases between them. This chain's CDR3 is CASSLVTGAYNEQFF. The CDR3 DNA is TGTGCCAGCAGCTTAGTCACCGGTGCCTACAATGAGCAGTTCTTC.

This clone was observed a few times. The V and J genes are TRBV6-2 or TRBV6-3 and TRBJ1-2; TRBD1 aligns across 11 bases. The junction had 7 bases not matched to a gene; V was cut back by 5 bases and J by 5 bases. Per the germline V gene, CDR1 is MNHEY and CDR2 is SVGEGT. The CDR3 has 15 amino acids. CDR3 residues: CASSRTGGDLYGYTF. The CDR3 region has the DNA TGTGCCAGCAGTAGGACAGGGGGCGACTTGTATGGCTACACCTTC.

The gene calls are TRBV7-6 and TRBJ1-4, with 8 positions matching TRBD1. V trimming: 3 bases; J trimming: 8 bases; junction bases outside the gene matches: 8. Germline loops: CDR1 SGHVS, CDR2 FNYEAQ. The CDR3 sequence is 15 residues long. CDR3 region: CASSLETGAGEKLFF. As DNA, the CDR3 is TGTGCCAGCAGCTTGGAGACAGGGGCGGGCGAAAAACTGTTTTTT.

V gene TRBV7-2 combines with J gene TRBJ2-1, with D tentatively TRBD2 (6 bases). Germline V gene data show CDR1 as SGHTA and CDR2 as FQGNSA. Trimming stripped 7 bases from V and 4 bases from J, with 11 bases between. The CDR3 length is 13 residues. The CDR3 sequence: CASIGSGYNEQFF. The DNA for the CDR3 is TGTGCCAGCATCGGGAGTGGGTACAATGAGCAGTTCTTC.

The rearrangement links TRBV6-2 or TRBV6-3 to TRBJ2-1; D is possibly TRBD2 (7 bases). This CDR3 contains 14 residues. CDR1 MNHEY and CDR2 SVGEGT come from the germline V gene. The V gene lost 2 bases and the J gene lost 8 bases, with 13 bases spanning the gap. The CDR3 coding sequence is TGTGCCAGCAGTTACACCGGGGGGCCCGATGAGCAGTTCTTC. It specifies CASSYTGGPDEQFF.

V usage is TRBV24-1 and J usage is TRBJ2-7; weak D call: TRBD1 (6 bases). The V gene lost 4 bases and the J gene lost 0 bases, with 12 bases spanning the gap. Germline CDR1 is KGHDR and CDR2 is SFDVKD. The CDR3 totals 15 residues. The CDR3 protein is CATSEAGERSYEQYF. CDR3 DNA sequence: TGTGCCACCAGTGAGGCAGGGGAGCGCTCCTACGAGCAGTACTTC.

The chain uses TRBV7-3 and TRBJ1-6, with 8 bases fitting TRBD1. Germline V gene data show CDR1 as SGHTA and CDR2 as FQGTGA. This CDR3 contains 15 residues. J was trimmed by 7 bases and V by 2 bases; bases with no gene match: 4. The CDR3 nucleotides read TGTGCCAGCAGCTTAGGACAGGGATACAATTCACCCCTCCACTTT. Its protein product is CASSLGQGYNSPLHF.

Here the CDR3 DNA reads TGTGCCAGCTCACTCGACAGGGGCCTTACCACGAGCACAGATACGCAGTATTTT. It is translated as CASSLDRGLTTSTDTQYF. The J gene is TRBJ2-3, the V gene TRBV18, with 8 bases lining up with TRBD1. The junction had 12 bases not matched to a gene; V was cut back by 4 bases and J by 0 bases. The CDR3 is 18 residues long. Germline CDR1 KGHSH, CDR2 LQKENI.

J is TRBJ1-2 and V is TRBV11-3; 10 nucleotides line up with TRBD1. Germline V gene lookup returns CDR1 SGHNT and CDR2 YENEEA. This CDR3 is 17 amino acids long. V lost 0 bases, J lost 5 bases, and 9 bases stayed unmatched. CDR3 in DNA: TGTGCCAGCAGCTTAGATCTAGGACAGGGGGTCGGGTATGGCTACACCTTC. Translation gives CASSLDLGQGVGYGYTF.

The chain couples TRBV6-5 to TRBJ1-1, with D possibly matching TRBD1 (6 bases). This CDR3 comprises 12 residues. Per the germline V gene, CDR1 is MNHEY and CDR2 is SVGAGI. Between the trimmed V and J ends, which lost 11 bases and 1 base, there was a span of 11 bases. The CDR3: CAEQGPNTEAFF. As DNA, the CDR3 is TGTGCCGAACAGGGACCGAACACTGAAGCTTTCTTT.

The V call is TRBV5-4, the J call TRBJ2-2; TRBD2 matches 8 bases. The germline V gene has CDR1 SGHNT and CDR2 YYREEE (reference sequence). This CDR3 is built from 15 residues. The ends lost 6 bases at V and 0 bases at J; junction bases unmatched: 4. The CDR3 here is CASTRLATNTGELFF. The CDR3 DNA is TGTGCCAGCACCAGACTAGCGACGAACACCGGGGAGCTGTTTTTT. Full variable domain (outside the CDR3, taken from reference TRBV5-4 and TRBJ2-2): ETGVTQSPTHLIKTRGQQVTLRCSSQSGHNTVSWYQQALGQGPQFIFQYYREEENGRGNFPPRFSGLQFPNYSSELNVNALELDDSALYLCASTRLATNTGELFFGEGSRLTVL.

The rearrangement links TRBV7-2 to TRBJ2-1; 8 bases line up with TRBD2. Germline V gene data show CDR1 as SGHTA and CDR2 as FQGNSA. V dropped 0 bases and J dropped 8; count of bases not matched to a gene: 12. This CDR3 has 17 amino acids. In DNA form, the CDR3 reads TGTGCCAGCAGCTTAGCGACCGCGGGAGGCCGGGGCTATGAGCAGTTCTTC. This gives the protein CASSLATAGGRGYEQFF.

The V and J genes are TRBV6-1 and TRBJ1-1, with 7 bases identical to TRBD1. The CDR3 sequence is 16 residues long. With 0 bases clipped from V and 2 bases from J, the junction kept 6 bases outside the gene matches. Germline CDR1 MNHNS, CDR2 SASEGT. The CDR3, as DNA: TGTGCCAGCAGTGAAGCGCGGACAGGCCCAAACACTGAAGCTTTCTTT. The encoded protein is CASSEARTGPNTEAFF.

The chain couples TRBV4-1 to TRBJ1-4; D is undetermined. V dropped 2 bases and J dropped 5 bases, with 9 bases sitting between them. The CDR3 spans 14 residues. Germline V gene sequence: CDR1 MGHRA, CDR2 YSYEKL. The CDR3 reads CASSQLGGNEKLFF. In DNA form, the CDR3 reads TGCGCCAGCAGCCAATTAGGAGGGAATGAAAAACTGTTTTTT.

The CDR3 region is CASSLLRGPKPPYEQYF. The DNA of the CDR3 is TGTGCCAGCAGTTTACTCAGGGGTCCGAAGCCCCCCTACGAGCAGTACTTC. This chain joins TRBV27 and TRBJ2-7; tentative D call: TRBD1 (6 bases). Germline lookup yields CDR1 MNHEY and CDR2 SMNVEV (reference sequence). CDR3 size: 17 residues. V lost 2 bases to trimming and J lost 2 bases, with 19 bases between them.

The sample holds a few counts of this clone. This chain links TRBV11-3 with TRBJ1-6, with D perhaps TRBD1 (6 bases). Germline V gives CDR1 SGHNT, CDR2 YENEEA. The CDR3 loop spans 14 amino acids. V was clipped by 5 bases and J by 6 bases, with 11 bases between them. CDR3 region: CASSRDRPNSPLHF. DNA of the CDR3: TGTGCCAGCAGCCGTGACAGGCCTAATTCACCCCTCCACTTT. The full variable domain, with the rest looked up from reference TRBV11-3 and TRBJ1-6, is EAGVVQSPRYKIIEKKQPVAFWCNPISGHNTLYWYLQNLGQGPELLIRYENEEAVDDSQLPKDRFSAERLKGVDSTLKIQPAELGDSAVYLCASSRDRPNSPLHFGNGTRLTVT.

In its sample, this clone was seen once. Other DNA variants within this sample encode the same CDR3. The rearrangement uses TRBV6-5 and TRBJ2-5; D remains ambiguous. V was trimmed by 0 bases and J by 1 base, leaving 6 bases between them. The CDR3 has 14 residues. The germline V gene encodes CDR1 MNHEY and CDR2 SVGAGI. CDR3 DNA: TGTGCCAGCAGTTACTCGAGTCTCCAAGAGACCCAGTACTTC. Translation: CASSYSSLQETQYF.

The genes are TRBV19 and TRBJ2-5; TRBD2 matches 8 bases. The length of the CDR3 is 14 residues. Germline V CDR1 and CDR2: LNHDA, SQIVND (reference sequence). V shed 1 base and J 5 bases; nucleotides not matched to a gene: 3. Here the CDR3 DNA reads TGTGCCAGTAGTATAGGGGGCGGGAGGGAGACCCAGTACTTC. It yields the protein CASSIGGGRETQYF.

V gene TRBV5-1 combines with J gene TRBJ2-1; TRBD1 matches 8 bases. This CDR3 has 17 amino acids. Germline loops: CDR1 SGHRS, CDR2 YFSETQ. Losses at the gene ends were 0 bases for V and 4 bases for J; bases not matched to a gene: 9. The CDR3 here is CASSLGPGQGAYNEQFF. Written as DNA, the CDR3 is TGCGCCAGCAGCTTGGGGCCGGGGCAGGGGGCTTACAATGAGCAGTTCTTC.

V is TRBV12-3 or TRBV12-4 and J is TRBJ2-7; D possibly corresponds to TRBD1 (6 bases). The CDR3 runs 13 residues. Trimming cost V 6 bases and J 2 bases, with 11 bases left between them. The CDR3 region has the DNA TGTGCCAGCAGGTTACAGGGAACCTACGAGCAGTACTTC. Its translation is CASRLQGTYEQYF.

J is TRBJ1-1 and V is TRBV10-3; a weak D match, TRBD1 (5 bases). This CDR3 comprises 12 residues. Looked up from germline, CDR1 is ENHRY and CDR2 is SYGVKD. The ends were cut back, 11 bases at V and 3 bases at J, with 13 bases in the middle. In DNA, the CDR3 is TGTGCCTCTCTCGGGGGGGACACTGAAGCTTTCTTT. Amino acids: CASLGGDTEAFF.